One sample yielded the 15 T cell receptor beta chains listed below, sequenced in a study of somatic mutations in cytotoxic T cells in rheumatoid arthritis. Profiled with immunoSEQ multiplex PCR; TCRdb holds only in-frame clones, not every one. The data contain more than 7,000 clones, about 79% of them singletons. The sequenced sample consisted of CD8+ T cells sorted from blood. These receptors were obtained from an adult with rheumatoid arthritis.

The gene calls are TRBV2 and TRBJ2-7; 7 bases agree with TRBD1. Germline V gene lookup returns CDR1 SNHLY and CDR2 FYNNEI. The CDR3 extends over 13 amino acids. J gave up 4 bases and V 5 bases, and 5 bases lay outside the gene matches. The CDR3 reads CASSFRGWYEQYF. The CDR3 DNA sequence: TGTGCCAGCAGTTTCAGGGGGTGGTACGAGCAGTACTTC.

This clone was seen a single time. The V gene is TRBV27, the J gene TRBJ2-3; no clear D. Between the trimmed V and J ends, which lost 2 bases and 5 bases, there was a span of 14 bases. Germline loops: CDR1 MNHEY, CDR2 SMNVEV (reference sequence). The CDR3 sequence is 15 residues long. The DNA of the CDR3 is TGTGCCAGCAGTTTAGTCGGAGACTCTGGAGATACGCAGTATTTT. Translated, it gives CASSLVGDSGDTQYF.

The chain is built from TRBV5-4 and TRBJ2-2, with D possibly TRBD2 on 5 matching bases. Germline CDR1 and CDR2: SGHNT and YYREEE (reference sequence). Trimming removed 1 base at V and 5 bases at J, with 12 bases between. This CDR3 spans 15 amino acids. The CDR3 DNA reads TGTGCCAGCAGCTTGCATGGGAGTACGACCGGGGAGCTGTTTTTT. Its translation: CASSLHGSTTGELFF.

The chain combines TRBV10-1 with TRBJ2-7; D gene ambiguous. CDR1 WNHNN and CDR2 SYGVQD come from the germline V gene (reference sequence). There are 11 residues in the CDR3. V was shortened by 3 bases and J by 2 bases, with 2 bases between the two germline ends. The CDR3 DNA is TGCGCCAGCAGTGACGCCTACGAGCAGTACTTC. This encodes CASSDAYEQYF.

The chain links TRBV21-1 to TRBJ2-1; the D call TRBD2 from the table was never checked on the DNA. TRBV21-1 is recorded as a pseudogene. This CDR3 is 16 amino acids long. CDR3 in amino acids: CASSKDPLPLRNEQFF. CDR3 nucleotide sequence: TGTGCCAGCAGCAAAGACCCTCTACCACTTCGCAATGAGCAGTTCTTC.

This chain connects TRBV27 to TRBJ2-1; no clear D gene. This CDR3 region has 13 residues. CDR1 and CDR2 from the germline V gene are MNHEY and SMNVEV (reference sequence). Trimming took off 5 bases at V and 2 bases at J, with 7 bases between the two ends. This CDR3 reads CASSKGTYNEQFF. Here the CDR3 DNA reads TGTGCCAGCAGTAAAGGAACCTACAATGAGCAGTTCTTC.

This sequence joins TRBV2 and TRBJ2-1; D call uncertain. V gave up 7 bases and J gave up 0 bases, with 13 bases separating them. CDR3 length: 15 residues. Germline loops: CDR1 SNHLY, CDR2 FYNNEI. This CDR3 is CASNYPQVSYNEQFF. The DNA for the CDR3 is TGTGCCAGCAACTATCCCCAGGTCTCCTACAATGAGCAGTTCTTC.

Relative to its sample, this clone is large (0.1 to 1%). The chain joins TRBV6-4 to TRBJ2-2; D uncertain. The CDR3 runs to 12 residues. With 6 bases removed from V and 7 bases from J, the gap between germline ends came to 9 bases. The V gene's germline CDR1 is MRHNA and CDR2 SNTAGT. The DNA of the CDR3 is TGTGCCAGCAGGGCCCCCGACGGGGAGCTGTTTTTT. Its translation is CASRAPDGELFF.

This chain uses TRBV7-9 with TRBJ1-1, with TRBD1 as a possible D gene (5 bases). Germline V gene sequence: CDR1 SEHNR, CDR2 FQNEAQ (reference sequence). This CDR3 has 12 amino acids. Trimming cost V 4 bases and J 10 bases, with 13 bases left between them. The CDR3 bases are TGTGCCAGCAGCTGGGGCTATCAGGGAGCTTTCTTT. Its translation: CASSWGYQGAFF.

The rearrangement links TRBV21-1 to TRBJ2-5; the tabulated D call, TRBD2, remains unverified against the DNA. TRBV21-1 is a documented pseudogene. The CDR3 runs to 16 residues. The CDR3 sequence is CATTPHLGRVGETQYF. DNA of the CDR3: TGTGCCACGACACCACATCTGGGGAGGGTTGGGGAGACCCAGTACTTC.

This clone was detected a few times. CDR3 region: CASSFELTDTQYF. In DNA, the CDR3 is TGTGCCAGCAGCTTCGAACTTACAGATACGCAGTATTTT. This chain connects TRBV7-6 to TRBJ2-3; D is ambiguous. The CDR3 length is 13 residues. Germline-derived CDR1 and CDR2 are SGHVS and FNYEAQ. V lost 3 bases to trimming and J lost 3 bases, with 7 bases between them.

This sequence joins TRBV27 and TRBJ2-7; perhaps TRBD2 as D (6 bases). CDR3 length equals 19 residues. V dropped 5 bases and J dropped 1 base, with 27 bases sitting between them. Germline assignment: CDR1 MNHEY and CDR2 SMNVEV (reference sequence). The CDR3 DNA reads TGTGCCAGCAGTCCATTTGGGGCTAGCGCCAATATTATATCCTACGAGCAGTACTTC. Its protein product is CASSPFGASANIISYEQYF.

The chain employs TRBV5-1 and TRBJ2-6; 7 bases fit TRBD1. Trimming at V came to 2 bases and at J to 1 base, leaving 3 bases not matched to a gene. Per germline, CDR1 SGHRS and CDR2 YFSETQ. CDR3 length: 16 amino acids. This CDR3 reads CASSFRQGSGANVLTF. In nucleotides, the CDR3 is TGCGCCAGCAGCTTCCGACAGGGATCTGGGGCCAACGTCCTGACTTTC.

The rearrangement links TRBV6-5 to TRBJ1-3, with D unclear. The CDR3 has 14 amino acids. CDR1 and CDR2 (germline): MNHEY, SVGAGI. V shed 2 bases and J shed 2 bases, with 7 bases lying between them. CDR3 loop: CASSYARTGNTIYF. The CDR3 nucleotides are TGTGCCAGCAGTTACGCCCGTACTGGAAACACCATATATTTT.

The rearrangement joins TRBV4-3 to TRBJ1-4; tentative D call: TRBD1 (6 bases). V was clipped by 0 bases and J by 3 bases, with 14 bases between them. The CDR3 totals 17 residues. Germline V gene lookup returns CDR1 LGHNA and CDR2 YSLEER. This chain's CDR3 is CASSQERLTGANEKLFF. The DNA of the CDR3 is TGCGCCAGCAGCCAAGAGAGGTTGACAGGAGCTAATGAAAAACTGTTTTTT.